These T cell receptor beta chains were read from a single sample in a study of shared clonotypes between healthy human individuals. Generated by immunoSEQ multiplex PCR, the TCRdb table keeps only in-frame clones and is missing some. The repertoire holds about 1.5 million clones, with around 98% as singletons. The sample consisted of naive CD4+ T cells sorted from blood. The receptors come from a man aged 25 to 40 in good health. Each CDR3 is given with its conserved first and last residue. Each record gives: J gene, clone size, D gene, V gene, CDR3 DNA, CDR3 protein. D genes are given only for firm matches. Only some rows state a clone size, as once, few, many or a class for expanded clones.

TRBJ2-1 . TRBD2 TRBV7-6 TGTGCCAGCAGCGCCCGCTTTATTAGCGGGAGGGCCTACAATGAGCAGTTCTTC CASSARFISGRAYNEQFF
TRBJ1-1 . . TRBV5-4 TGTGCCAGCAGCTTGGCGGAGTACACTGAAGCTTTCTTT CASSLAEYTEAFF
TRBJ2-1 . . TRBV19 TGTGCCAGTAGTGTAATCTTGGGGACTGGAGACAATGAGCAGTTCTTC CASSVILGTGDNEQFF
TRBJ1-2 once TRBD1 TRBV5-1 TGCGCCAGCAGCTTGGGGGACAGCCTAGGGTATGGCTACACCTTC CASSLGDSLGYGYTF
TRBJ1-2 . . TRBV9 TGTGCCAGCAGCGCAGGTAGGGGCCGAGGAAGCGACTATGGCTACACCTTC CASSAGRGRGSDYGYTF
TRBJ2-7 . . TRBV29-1 TGCAGCGTTGTGCTTGTGCGGACCTACGAGCAGTACTTC CSVVLVRTYEQYF
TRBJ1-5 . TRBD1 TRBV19 TGTGCCAGTAGAGCCGGGACAGGGGTTGGTGGTCAGCCCCAGCATTTT CASRAGTGVGGQPQHF
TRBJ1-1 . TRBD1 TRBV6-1 TGTGCCAGCAGTGAGGGACAGCAAACTGAAGCTTTCTTT CASSEGQQTEAFF
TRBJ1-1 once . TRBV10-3 TGTGCCATCAGTGAGTCCGGGGGGAACACTGAAGCTTTCTTT CAISESGGNTEAFF
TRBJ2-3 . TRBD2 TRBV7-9 TGTGCCAGCAGCTTAGCCCTAGCGGGATACACAGATACGCAGTATTTT CASSLALAGYTDTQYF